The subject of this entry is one TCR beta chain. This clonotype has ten or more counts. Its antigen is unknown. No base quality information exists; no much larger clone differs at one position. Flow cytometry had shown CD8+CD57+ cell expansion in the patients selected for sequencing. Severe acquired aplastic anemia was diagnosed in all patients according to International Study of Aplastic Anemia and Agranulocytosis and Camitta criteria. No patient had received any therapy when blood was sampled. In the study, sorted CD4+ and CD8+ blood T cells from patients with severe aplastic anemia and from healthy subjects underwent deep sequencing of TCR repertoires. In the USA, patient enrollment took place under clinicaltrials.gov protocols 00001620, 01623167, 00001397, 00071045, 00081523 and 00961064. Ficoll-Paque density gradient centrifugation was used to isolate peripheral blood mononuclear cells. Before DNA extraction, CD4+ and CD8+ T cells were sorted with FACS or magnetic beads.

The data were taken from a study of CD8+CD57+ T cells in acquired aplastic anemia (dated by TCRdb to the late 2010s). For context, the study as a whole: On average, sorted CD4+ and CD8+ cells yielded 2.5 to 3.5 ug of extracted DNA, with a range of roughly 0.18 to 30 ug. CD8+CD57+ expansion was defined as frequency above the mean frequency observed in healthy subjects. Study-level results and caveats: About 30 CD8+ CDR3 sequences were found to be shared between patients and controls, but these sequences appeared to be highly expressed in patients and within the immunodominant clones of the patients. Between patients and healthy controls, no significant difference in CD8+ Simpson's diversity was found (P=0.060).

Genomic DNA served as template for TCR beta VDJ combination and CDR3 sequence profiling. TCR repertoire sequencing was run on an Illumina HiSeq 2000. The source study handled its data this way. Repertoires were assessed using TRBV/TRBJ rearrangement plots, CDR3 size and DJ length profiles, and Simpson's diversity index. The most abundant DNA sequence in the deep sequencing data was defined as the immunodominant clone. CDR3 amino acid sequences were checked for sharing between subjects and were compared against published repertoires and the VDJdb database. The public reads were run again by TCRdb, first through fastp at Q25 and then through MiXCR, and only productive beta chains were kept. CDR3 protein duplicates are merged, each entry listing the most common genes and DNA. The V and J calls follow TCRdb's processing rather than the paper's. Present in this sample are just over 450,000 distinct CDR3 sequences, around 33% of which were seen just once. Of the sample, 0.82% is held by the ten largest clones.

As encoded in the germline V gene (reference sequence), CDR1 is DFQATT while CDR2 is SNEGSKA. The CDR3 has 13 amino acids, counting the end cysteine and phenylalanine. CDR3 DNA is the only sequence kept; it has 39 bases, read in frame from the first base. From V the trimming removes 3 bases and from J it removes 6 bases, while the gene matches leave 7 bases of the junction unaccounted for. This clonotype was obtained from a human donor with aplastic anemia. The sequence joins TRBV20-1 to TRBJ1-2, and 7 bases in between align with TRBD1. Sequenced material: sorted CD4+, CD8+, or CD8+CD57+ T cells (not recorded which) from PBMCs. The DNA reads TGCAGTGCTAGTGGCAGGGGGTATAATGGCTACACCTTC. Translated, this is CSASGRGYNGYTF.